These 13 T cell receptor beta chains share one sample of origin, sequenced in a study of CD8 T cells in Susac syndrome. Reverse transcription of roughly 0.45 to 1 ug RNA used random hexamers. TCRdb re-called the immunoSEQ multiplex PCR reads through MiXCR, storing one row per CDR3 protein. The sample records around 26,000 distinct CDR3 sequences, around 94% being singletons. Sequenced material: CD8+ T cells from PBMCs. The receptors were sampled from a human donor in good health.

The chain combines TRBV5-1 with TRBJ2-7; D might be TRBD1 (5 bases). Germline V CDR1 and CDR2: SGHRS, YFSETQ. V was trimmed by 4 bases and J by 5 bases, leaving 10 bases between them. This CDR3 spans 12 amino acids. The CDR3 sequence: CASSTRQHEQYF. The DNA of the CDR3 is TGCGCCAGCAGCACGAGACAGCACGAGCAGTACTTC.

The CDR3: CASSYPIQGLAKNIQYF. In DNA form, the CDR3 reads TGTGCCAGCAGTTACCCGATACAGGGGCTAGCCAAAAACATTCAGTACTTC. V and J are TRBV6-2 or TRBV6-3 and TRBJ2-4; TRBD1 agrees at 7 bases. The CDR3 consists of 17 residues. Germline V gives CDR1 MNHEY, CDR2 SVGEGT. J was trimmed by 0 bases and V by 2 bases; bases with no gene match: 7.

For the CDR3, the DNA is TGTGCCAGCAGCCCCGGGGGCAGGGAGTACTACGAGCAGTACTTC. It is translated as CASSPGGREYYEQYF. The V gene is TRBV7-9, the J gene TRBJ2-7, with D perhaps assigned TRBD1 or TRBD2 (6 bases each). V lost 5 bases and J lost 3, with 17 bases in between. Germline CDR1 reads SEHNR; CDR2 reads FQNEAQ (reference sequence). This CDR3 has 15 amino acids.

This sequence joins TRBV25-1 and TRBJ2-5, with D perhaps matching TRBD1 or TRBD2 (6 bases each). Germline V gene lookup returns CDR1 MGHDK and CDR2 SYGVNS. This CDR3 spans 14 amino acids. V shed 5 bases and J shed 1 base, with 11 bases lying between them. The CDR3 nucleotides are TGTGCCAGCAGTCTACCGGGGGCCCAAGAGACCCAGTACTTC. Encoded protein: CASSLPGAQETQYF.

The chain has TRBV14 and TRBJ1-2, with D uncertain. Trimming shortened V by 0 bases and J by 4 bases, and 6 bases separated the two germline ends. The CDR3 is 13 residues long. CDR1 is SGHDN and CDR2 is FVKESK in the germline V gene. In DNA form, the CDR3 reads TGTGCCAGCAGCCAAGAGGGAACCTATGGCTACACCTTC. Translated: CASSQEGTYGYTF.

The chain joins TRBV2 to TRBJ2-7; TRBD1 matches 8 bases. The CDR3 extends over 14 amino acids. V lost 4 bases to trimming and J lost 4 bases; unmatched junction nucleotides: 6. Germline V gene data show CDR1 as SNHLY and CDR2 as FYNNEI. CDR3 region: CASSGRTGSYEQYF. The CDR3 DNA reads TGTGCCAGCAGTGGGCGGACAGGGTCGTACGAGCAGTACTTC.

In this sample, this clonotype turned up once. This sequence joins TRBV7-2 and TRBJ1-1, with D unresolved. The V gene's germline CDR1 is SGHTA and CDR2 FQGNSA. The V end was cut by 4 bases, the J end by 2 bases, with 11 bases between. CDR3 length equals 14 residues. The CDR3 nucleotides read TGTGCCAGCAGCTATCCGGGTTACAACACTGAAGCTTTCTTT. This codes for CASSYPGYNTEAFF.

This clonotype was recorded a few times. The chain employs TRBV6-2 or TRBV6-3 and TRBJ2-5; 7 nucleotides align to TRBD1. This CDR3 has 15 residues. V trimming: 1 base; J trimming: 2 bases; junction bases outside the gene matches: 4. The germline V gene has CDR1 MNHEY and CDR2 SVGEGT. The CDR3, as DNA: TGTGCCAGCAGTTACTTAGGGACAGAACAAGAGACCCAGTACTTC. Translated, it gives CASSYLGTEQETQYF.

The chain has TRBV29-1 and TRBJ1-1; 7 nucleotides line up with TRBD1. V trimming: 7 bases; J trimming: 0 bases; junction bases outside the gene matches: 5. Germline CDR1 is SQVTM and CDR2 is ANQGSEA. CDR3 length: 13 amino acids. This CDR3 reads CSARDSMNTEAFF. CDR3 DNA sequence: TGCAGCGCTAGGGACAGCATGAACACTGAAGCTTTCTTT. Using reference TRBV29-1 and TRBJ1-1 for the parts outside the CDR3, the full variable domain is SAVISQKPSRDICQRGTSLTIQCQVDSQVTMMFWYRQQPGQSLTLIATANQGSEATYESGFVIDKFPISRPNLTFSTLTVSNMSPEDSSIYLCSARDSMNTEAFFGQGTRLTVV.

The rearrangement joins TRBV5-4 to TRBJ2-1, with 11 positions matching TRBD2. V was pared by 2 bases and J by 8 bases, with 3 bases of the junction left unmatched. Germline V gene sequence: CDR1 SGHNT, CDR2 YYREEE (reference sequence). This CDR3 is built from 14 residues. This CDR3 is CASSFGTSGDEQFF. CDR3 in DNA: TGTGCCAGCAGCTTTGGGACTAGCGGAGATGAGCAGTTCTTC.

The chain carries TRBV29-1 and TRBJ2-7; possible D gene TRBD1, 5 bases. Germline V gene data show CDR1 as SQVTM and CDR2 as ANQGSEA. The germline V and J ends were trimmed by 6 bases and 2 bases, with 20 bases remaining between them. CDR3 length equals 15 residues. The DNA for the CDR3 is TGCAGCGTGCCCGATGGGGCAGGGAAGCCCTACGAGCAGTACTTC. Protein: CSVPDGAGKPYEQYF.

The chain is built from TRBV11-3 and TRBJ1-4, with D perhaps TRBD1 (6 bases). The CDR3 contains 18 residues. Germline CDR1 is SGHNT and CDR2 is YENEEA. V gave up 0 bases and J gave up 8 bases, with 22 bases separating them. CDR3 in amino acids: CASSLDRRHRARGEKLFF. CDR3 nucleotide sequence: TGTGCCAGCAGCTTAGATAGGAGGCACAGGGCTCGAGGGGAAAAACTGTTTTTT.

This rearrangement joins TRBV5-5 to TRBJ1-2, with D perhaps matching TRBD1 (6 bases). Germline V gene lookup returns CDR1 SGHKS and CDR2 YYEKEE (reference sequence). The CDR3 runs to 15 residues. The V gene lost 0 bases and the J gene lost 4 bases, with 13 bases spanning the gap. The CDR3, as DNA: TGTGCCAGCAGCTTGGAATACAGGGCCGGCTATGGCTACACCTTC. Translating it yields CASSLEYRAGYGYTF.